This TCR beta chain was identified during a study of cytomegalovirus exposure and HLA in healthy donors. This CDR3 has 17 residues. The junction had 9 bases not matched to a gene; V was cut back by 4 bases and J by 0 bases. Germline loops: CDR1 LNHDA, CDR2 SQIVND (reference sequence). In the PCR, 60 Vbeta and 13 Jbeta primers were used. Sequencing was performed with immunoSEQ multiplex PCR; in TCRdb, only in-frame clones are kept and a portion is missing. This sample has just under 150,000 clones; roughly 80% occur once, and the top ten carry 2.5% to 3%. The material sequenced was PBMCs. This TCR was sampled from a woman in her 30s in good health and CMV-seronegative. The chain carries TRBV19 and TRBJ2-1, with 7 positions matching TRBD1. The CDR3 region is CASSNLPDRSSYNEQFF. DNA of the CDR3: TGTGCCAGTAGTAATCTCCCGGACAGGAGCTCCTACAATGAGCAGTTCTTC.